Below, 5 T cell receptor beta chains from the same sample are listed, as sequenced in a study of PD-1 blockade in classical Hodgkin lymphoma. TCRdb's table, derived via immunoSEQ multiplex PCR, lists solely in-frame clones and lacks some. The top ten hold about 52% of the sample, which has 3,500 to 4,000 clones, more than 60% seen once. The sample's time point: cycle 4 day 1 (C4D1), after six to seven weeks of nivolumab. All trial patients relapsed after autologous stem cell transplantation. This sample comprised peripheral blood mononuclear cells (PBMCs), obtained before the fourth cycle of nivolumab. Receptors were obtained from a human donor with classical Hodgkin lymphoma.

The CDR3 loop reads CASSPGLAGETDTQYF. The CDR3 DNA follows: TGTGCCAGCAGCCCCGGACTAGCGGGAGAAACAGATACGCAGTATTTT. The rearrangement joins TRBV4-2 to TRBJ2-3; 13 bases line up with TRBD2. In germline, CDR1 is LGHNA, CDR2 YNFKEQ. Trimming at V came to 4 bases and at J to 3 bases, leaving 4 bases not matched to a gene. This CDR3 is built from 16 residues.

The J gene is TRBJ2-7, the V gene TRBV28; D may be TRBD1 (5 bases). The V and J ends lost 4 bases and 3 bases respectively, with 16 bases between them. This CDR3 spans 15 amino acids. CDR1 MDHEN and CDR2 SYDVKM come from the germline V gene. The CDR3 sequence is CASSSAPGQNYEQYF. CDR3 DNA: TGTGCCAGCAGTTCGGCCCCAGGGCAGAACTACGAGCAGTACTTC.

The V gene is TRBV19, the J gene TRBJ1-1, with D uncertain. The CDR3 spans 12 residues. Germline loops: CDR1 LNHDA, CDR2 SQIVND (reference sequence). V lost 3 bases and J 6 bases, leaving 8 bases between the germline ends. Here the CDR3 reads CASSMLRAEAFF. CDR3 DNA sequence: TGTGCCAGTAGTATGTTGCGGGCTGAAGCTTTCTTT.

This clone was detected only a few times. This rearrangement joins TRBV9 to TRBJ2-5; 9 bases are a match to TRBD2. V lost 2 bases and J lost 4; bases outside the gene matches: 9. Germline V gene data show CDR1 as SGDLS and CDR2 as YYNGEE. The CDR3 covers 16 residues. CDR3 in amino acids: CASSVGSGSSRETQYF. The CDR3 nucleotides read TGTGCCAGCAGCGTTGGTAGCGGGAGTTCTAGAGAGACCCAGTACTTC.

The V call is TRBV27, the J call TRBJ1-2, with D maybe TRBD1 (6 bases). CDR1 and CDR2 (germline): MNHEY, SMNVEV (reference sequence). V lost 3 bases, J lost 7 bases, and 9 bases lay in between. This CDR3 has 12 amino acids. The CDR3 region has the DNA TGTGCCAGCAGTTTTGGGGGGGCTGGCTACACCTTC. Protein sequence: CASSFGGAGYTF.